These 24 T cell receptor beta chains share one sample of origin, sequenced in a study of T cells in Graves' hyperthyroidism and ophthalmopathy. TCR beta CDR3 sequences were amplified from RNA transcripts. HTBI primers were employed in a first-round RT-PCR of the TCR CDR3. Each CDR3 protein is one row after TCRdb ran MiXCR on the multiplex PCR reads. The sample shows about 480,000 distinct CDR3 sequences, approximately 25% of them seen only once. The sample was blood. Receptor source: a woman aged 25 to 39 with Graves' ophthalmopathy.

This clonotype was seen a handful of times. V gene TRBV20-1 combines with J gene TRBJ1-1, with TRBD1 identical over 7 bases. The V gene end was trimmed by 6 bases and the J gene end by 1 base; junction bases not matched to a gene: 5. The CDR3 length is 13 residues. CDR1 is DFQATT and CDR2 is SNEGSKA in the germline V gene (reference sequence). The CDR3 sequence is CSASGTENTEAFF. CDR3 DNA: TGCAGTGCATCCGGGACAGAGAACACTGAAGCTTTCTTT.

This clonotype was counted between two and nine times. This rearrangement joins TRBV2 to TRBJ2-7, with 10 bases fitting TRBD2. Germline V gene sequence: CDR1 SNHLY, CDR2 FYNNEI. Losses at the gene ends were 7 bases for V and 2 bases for J; bases not matched to a gene: 8. This CDR3 region has 15 residues. CDR3 in DNA: TGTGCCAGCATCAACGGACTAGCGGTTACCTACGAGCAGTACTTC. Translating gives CASINGLAVTYEQYF.

This clonotype was picked up many times. The chain recombines TRBV12-3 or TRBV12-4 with TRBJ1-1; D unresolved. V shed 5 bases and J shed 6 bases, with 16 bases lying between them. The CDR3 contains 14 residues. In nucleotides, the CDR3 is TGTGCCAGCAGTCCTAGGGCGGGAGGGCCTGAAGCTTTCTTT. Translating it yields CASSPRAGGPEAFF.

There are many counts of this clonotype. An end of the junction differs from the germline gene, which may be a read error. CDR3 sequence reads: CASSQPGQGTYEQYF. The CDR3 DNA reads TGTGCCAGCAGTCAACCGGGACAGGGGACGTACGAGCAGTACTTC. The V gene is TRBV4-1, the J gene TRBJ2-7; the match to TRBD1 covers 10 bases. This CDR3 has 15 amino acids. Germline-derived CDR1 and CDR2 are MGHRA and YSYEKL.

Many counts were recorded for this clonotype. The chain couples TRBV20-1 to TRBJ1-1, with TRBD1 identical over 9 bases. The germline CDR1 and CDR2 sequences are DFQATT and SNEGSKA (reference sequence). The ends lost 5 bases at V and 7 bases at J; junction bases unmatched: 8. The CDR3 is 13 residues long. The CDR3 nucleotides are TGCAGTGCTGCCGGGACAGGGCGTAATGAAGCTTTCTTT. Amino acids: CSAAGTGRNEAFF.

This clonotype has a count of ten or more. This rearrangement joins TRBV2 to TRBJ1-5, with a tentative D call TRBD1 (6 bases). This CDR3 is built from 13 residues. Germline V gene data show CDR1 as SNHLY and CDR2 as FYNNEI. The V and J ends lost 8 bases and 3 bases respectively, with 11 bases between them. Written as DNA, the CDR3 is TGTGCCAGCTGTCCGGGGGCCAATCAGCCCCAGCATTTT. Translated: CASCPGANQPQHF.

About this clonotype: The CDR3 does not close with the conserved phenylalanine or tryptophan, likely indicating a read error. The chain employs TRBV5-1 and TRBJ2-7; 7 bases are shared with TRBD2. The CDR3 contains 13 residues. V trimming: 4 bases; J trimming: 4 bases; junction bases outside the gene matches: 5. CDR1 is SGHRS, CDR2 YFSETQ, per germline. CDR3 amino acids: CASSPGTMYEQYL. The CDR3 region has the DNA TGCGCCAGCAGCCCCGGGACTATGTACGAGCAGTACCTC.

This clonotype was recorded at least ten times. V and J are TRBV6-1 and TRBJ2-6; D is tentatively TRBD1 or TRBD2 (5 bases each). This CDR3 contains 14 residues. Trimming cost V 5 bases and J 2 bases, with 7 bases left between them. Germline V gene sequence: CDR1 MNHNS, CDR2 SASEGT. The CDR3 protein is CASSLGPGANVLTF. The DNA for the CDR3 is TGTGCCAGCAGTCTGGGACCTGGGGCCAACGTCCTGACTTTC.

This clonotype was counted at least ten times. This chain links TRBV6-1 with TRBJ2-3; TRBD1 aligns across 10 bases. This CDR3 is 15 amino acids long. Trimming took 3 bases from V and 5 from J; bases not matched to a gene: 5. Looked up from germline, CDR1 is MNHNS and CDR2 is SASEGT. The CDR3 coding sequence is TGTGCCAGCAGTGATCGGGACAGGGGTGTAGATACGCAGTATTTT. Translation: CASSDRDRGVDTQYF.

A remark on this clonotype: The junction shows a germline mismatch at one end, possibly a read error. This chain links TRBV10-1 with TRBJ2-2; D not certain. The CDR3 loop spans 15 amino acids. Germline V gene sequence: CDR1 WNHNN, CDR2 SYGVQD (reference sequence). The CDR3 region is CARAAGTANTVELFF. CDR3 sequence (DNA): TGCGCCAGGGCCGCCGGAACAGCGAACACCGTGGAGCTGTTTTTT.

A note on this clonotype: Germline is not matched at one junction end, which may reflect a read error. The chain uses TRBV18 and TRBJ1-1; D might be TRBD1 (5 bases). The CDR3 has 13 residues. The germline gives CDR1 KGHSH, CDR2 LQKENI. Here the CDR3 DNA reads TGTCCCAGCTCACCACAGCGGGGGGTTGACGCTTTCTTT. Translating it yields CPSSPQRGVDAFF.

This chain connects TRBV12-3 or TRBV12-4 to TRBJ2-2, with no clear D. The length of the CDR3 is 15 residues. V lost 2 bases to trimming and J lost 1 base, with 8 bases between them. CDR3 region: CASSLPPLNTGELFF. For the CDR3, the DNA is TGTGCCAGCAGTTTACCCCCACTGAACACCGGGGAGCTGTTTTTT.

This clonotype occurred a few times. This chain links TRBV29-1 with TRBJ1-1; D may be TRBD1 (6 bases). Germline lookup yields CDR1 SQVTM and CDR2 ANQGSEA. This CDR3 is built from 15 residues. Trimming pared 1 base from V and 4 bases from J, leaving 16 bases between. The DNA of the CDR3 is TGCAGCGTTGAAGGGAGGGGGAGCTCGTCCACTGAAGCTTTCTTT. Translating it yields CSVEGRGSSSTEAFF.

This clonotype was counted only a few times. V and J are TRBV25-1 and TRBJ1-2; 8 bases are shared with TRBD1. Germline CDR1 is MGHDK and CDR2 is SYGVNS. Trimming cost V 6 bases and J 3 bases; bases outside gene matches: 15. This CDR3 is built from 17 residues. The CDR3 DNA is TGTGCCAGCAGCCCCGTGGTTGGACAGGGACTCGACTATGGCTACACCTTC. Its translation is CASSPVVGQGLDYGYTF.

This clonotype was recorded at least ten times. The chain carries TRBV9 and TRBJ2-5; possibly TRBD1 for D (6 bases). Deletions cut 3 bases from V and 5 bases from J, with 14 bases between. CDR1 is SGDLS, CDR2 YYNGEE, per germline. There are 14 residues in the CDR3. CDR3 DNA sequence: TGTGCCAGCAGCGGAGGGGGATTCTTGGAGACCCAGTACTTC. This translates into CASSGGGFLETQYF. Complete variable domain (other parts from reference TRBV9 and TRBJ2-5): DSGVTQTPKHLITATGQRVTLRCSPRSGDLSVYWYQQSLDQGLQFLIQYYNGEERAKGNILERFSAQQFPDLHSELNLSSLELGDSALYFCASSGGGFLETQYFGPGTRLLVL.

V usage is TRBV24-1 and J usage is TRBJ2-5; 14 bases are shared with TRBD2. Germline assignment: CDR1 KGHDR and CDR2 SFDVKD. The trim removed 10 bases at V and 5 bases at J, leaving 5 bases unmatched. This CDR3 has 14 amino acids. CDR3 nucleotide sequence: TGTGCCACAGCGGGACTAGCGGGAGAGGAGACCCAGTACTTC. It specifies CATAGLAGEETQYF.

This clonotype was seen at least ten times. The genes are TRBV7-2 and TRBJ2-5; 8 bases match TRBD2. Germline V gene data show CDR1 as SGHTA and CDR2 as FQGNSA. J lost 3 bases, V lost 5 bases, and 5 bases had no gene match. The CDR3 totals 14 residues. In DNA, the CDR3 is TGTGCCAGCAGCATGCGGGGGGTGGAAGAGACCCAGTACTTC. It yields the protein CASSMRGVEETQYF.

This clonotype has a handful of counts. V is TRBV6-1 and J is TRBJ2-6, with 7 bases matching TRBD1. CDR1 and CDR2 (germline): MNHNS, SASEGT. V shed 7 bases and J 0 bases; nucleotides not matched to a gene: 3. There are 15 residues in the CDR3. CDR3 residues: CASTRQGSGANVLTF. CDR3 bases: TGTGCCAGCACCAGACAGGGCTCTGGGGCCAACGTCCTGACTTTC.

The chain carries TRBV6-1 and TRBJ2-7; the match to TRBD1 covers 7 bases. The germline V gene has CDR1 MNHNS and CDR2 SASEGT. Germline trimming cut 6 bases from V and 2 bases from J; bases unmatched to any gene: 16. CDR3 length: 17 amino acids. The CDR3 sequence is CASSAAAPGQLTYEQYF. As DNA, the CDR3 is TGTGCCAGCAGCGCGGCAGCGCCGGGACAGCTAACCTACGAGCAGTACTTC.

This clonotype has a count of ten or more. The chain joins TRBV6-2 or TRBV6-3 to TRBJ2-7; 8 positions match TRBD2. V shed 2 bases and J 5 bases; nucleotides not matched to a gene: 14. CDR1 is MNHEY and CDR2 is SVGEGT in the germline V gene. The CDR3 contains 17 residues. This CDR3 reads CASSYGRGALVSHEQYF. In nucleotides, the CDR3 is TGTGCCAGCAGTTACGGGCGGGGGGCCCTTGTCAGCCACGAGCAGTACTTC.

This clonotype has ten or more counts. The genes are TRBV6-5 and TRBJ1-1; D gene ambiguous. V was cut by 0 bases and J by 1 base, with 9 bases left in between. The CDR3 extends over 15 amino acids. CDR1 and CDR2 from the germline V gene are MNHEY and SVGAGI. For the CDR3, the DNA is TGTGCCAGCAGTTACTCGAGAACCAGGAACACTGAAGCTTTCTTT. Its translation is CASSYSRTRNTEAFF.

The chain links TRBV6-5 to TRBJ1-1; D gene unclear. Germline V gives CDR1 MNHEY, CDR2 SVGAGI. V shed 0 bases and J shed 5 bases, with 19 bases lying between them. This CDR3 is built from 17 residues. Here the CDR3 DNA reads TGTGCCAGCAGTTACTCGATGGGTGCAAGTTTAGAGACTGAAGCTTTCTTT. Its translation: CASSYSMGASLETEAFF.

This rearrangement joins TRBV28 to TRBJ2-2; D ambiguous. Germline assignment: CDR1 MDHEN and CDR2 SYDVKM. This CDR3 has 14 residues. Trimming took 7 bases from V and 1 from J, leaving 10 bases between them. For the CDR3, the DNA is TGTGCCAGCAAACTCACGATGAACACCGGGGAGCTGTTTTTT. Amino acids: CASKLTMNTGELFF.

In the case of this clonotype: The germline gene is not matched at one end of the junction; a read error may be the cause. Written as DNA, the CDR3 is TGTGCCGGCAGTCAGGGACTAGCCAAAAACATTCAGTACTTC. Translating gives CAGSQGLAKNIQYF. V usage is TRBV6-1 and J usage is TRBJ2-4; tentative D call: TRBD2 (6 bases). This CDR3 has 14 residues. Per germline, CDR1 MNHNS and CDR2 SASEGT.